Included here is one TCR beta chain sequence, with context. The authors ran a second PCR of about 7 to 12 cycles using a sample-barcoded 5' primer and a J-beta primer mix. From each sample, at least 3 million paired-end reads containing CDR3 were obtained. TCRdb reprocessed the 5' RACE reads with MiXCR, giving one entry per CDR3 protein. Among fewer than 1,200,000 distinct CDR3 sequences listed, 20% to 25% were seen once. This sample is part of a study of blood T cells in healthy people across ages. Every donor gave 7.5 to 10 milliliters of peripheral blood. Looked up from germline, CDR1 is DFQATT and CDR2 is SNEGSKA (reference sequence). The CDR3 sequence is 16 residues long. After removal of 0 bases from V and 10 bases from J, the junction contained 14 bases not matched to a gene. These sequences were also reported in another study, on T cells of mothers and their children. That work contributes: Extraction yielded RNA that went, in full, into cDNA synthesis at about 1.6 ug per 15 ul. None of the identified T cell clones proved to be persistent microchimeric clones.

The source is a girl aged 2 to 9 in good health. The sample comprised blood. The rearrangement links TRBV20-1 to TRBJ2-3, with TRBD2 matching 9 bases. CDR3 region: CSARDWASGDTYPQYF. The CDR3 DNA is TGCAGTGCTAGAGATTGGGCTAGCGGGGACACCTATCCGCAGTATTTT.